This entry lists 25 T cell receptor beta chains sequenced from one sample in a study of CD8+CD57+ T cells in acquired aplastic anemia. CDR3 and TCR beta VDJ profiling relied on a genomic DNA template. TCRdb re-analysed the reads in MiXCR, keeping a single row per CDR3 protein. There are under 200,000 distinct CDR3 sequences in the sample; roughly 48% occur only once, and under 1.2% lies in the top ten. Sequenced material: sorted CD4+, CD8+, or CD8+CD57+ T cells (not recorded which) from PBMCs. These receptors were collected from a human donor in good health.

V is TRBV7-3 and J is TRBJ2-3, with D perhaps matching TRBD2 (6 bases). V lost 0 bases, J lost 5 bases, and 12 bases lay in between. Germline V gene sequence: CDR1 SGHTA, CDR2 FQGTGA. The CDR3 is 15 residues long. DNA for the CDR3: TGTGCCAGCAGCTTAACTTTGGGGGGAAGAGATACGCAGTATTTT. Amino acid sequence: CASSLTLGGRDTQYF.

The chain combines TRBV20-1 with TRBJ2-7; D perhaps matches TRBD2 (6 bases). This CDR3 comprises 13 residues. The germline CDR1 and CDR2 sequences are DFQATT and SNEGSKA (reference sequence). The V gene lost 2 bases and the J gene lost 6 bases, with 14 bases spanning the gap. The CDR3 DNA is TGCAGTGCTAGATACTCAGGACTAAGCGAGCAGTACTTC. Translating it yields CSARYSGLSEQYF.

The chain couples TRBV10-2 to TRBJ1-6, with D perhaps TRBD1 (5 bases). This CDR3 has 15 amino acids. Germline CDR1 is WSHSY and CDR2 is SAAADI. V was cut by 0 bases and J by 13 bases, with 16 bases left in between. The CDR3, as DNA: TGCGCCAGCAGTGAGTCGCGGCGGTCTGGGACGCCCCTCCACTTT. Translating gives CASSESRRSGTPLHF.

The chain links TRBV24-1 to TRBJ1-1, with 8 bases fitting TRBD1. The CDR3 has 13 amino acids. V shed 7 bases and J 4 bases; nucleotides not matched to a gene: 4. Germline CDR1 is KGHDR and CDR2 is SFDVKD. The CDR3 loop is CATRRGQGTEAFF. Written as DNA, the CDR3 is TGTGCCACCAGGCGAGGACAGGGCACTGAAGCTTTCTTT.

This clonotype was recorded at least ten times. This rearrangement joins TRBV7-3 to TRBJ2-7; 9 nucleotides line up with TRBD1. The CDR3 contains 15 residues. CDR1 is SGHTA and CDR2 is FQGTGA in the germline V gene. Trimming took 1 base from V and 5 from J; bases not matched to a gene: 6. CDR3 nucleotide sequence: TGTGCCAGCAGCTTAAGGGGGGACAGGGTAGACGAGCAGTACTTC. Protein product: CASSLRGDRVDEQYF.

This clonotype was seen at least ten times. This chain joins TRBV20-1 and TRBJ2-1; TRBD1 matches 9 bases. V shed 0 bases, J shed 8 bases, and the junction held 8 bases outside the gene matches. Germline CDR1 and CDR2: DFQATT and SNEGSKA (reference sequence). CDR3 size: 15 residues. CDR3 nucleotides: TGCAGTGCTAGAGATCATACCAGGACAGGGGATGAGCAGTTCTTC. Translation gives CSARDHTRTGDEQFF.

The chain combines TRBV20-1 with TRBJ2-7; 7 nucleotides align to TRBD1. Germline-derived CDR1 and CDR2 are DFQATT and SNEGSKA (reference sequence). Unmatched junction bases numbered 18, after V lost 6 bases and J lost 7 bases. CDR3 length: 15 amino acids. CDR3 DNA: TGCAGTGCCAGCAGGGAAAACAGGGGCCGCGGGGAGCAGTACTTC. Its protein product is CSASRENRGRGEQYF.

This clonotype has only a few counts. The chain is built from TRBV20-1 and TRBJ2-5; D possibly corresponds to TRBD2 (5 bases). V was clipped by 1 base and J by 0 bases, with 9 bases between them. Germline CDR1 is DFQATT and CDR2 is SNEGSKA (reference sequence). The CDR3 consists of 14 residues. The DNA for the CDR3 is TGCAGTGCTAGAGCCCCGGGGTACCAAGAGACCCAGTACTTC. Translation gives CSARAPGYQETQYF.

This clonotype occurred many times. The chain links TRBV7-7 to TRBJ2-5; D is possibly TRBD1 (5 bases). Trimming shortened V by 2 bases and J by 3 bases, and 13 bases separated the two germline ends. Germline CDR1 SSHAT, CDR2 FNYEAQ (reference sequence). The CDR3 runs to 15 residues. The CDR3 DNA is TGTGCCAGCAGCTTAAAGAGGCAGGGCGAAGAGACCCAGTACTTC. Translated: CASSLKRQGEETQYF.

In this sample, this clonotype turned up a few times. The rearrangement joins TRBV30 to TRBJ1-2; weak D call: TRBD1 (6 bases). The CDR3 runs 15 residues. CDR1 and CDR2 from the germline V gene are GTSNPN and SVGIG (reference sequence). V was clipped by 5 bases and J by 0 bases, with 16 bases between them. The CDR3 DNA sequence: TGTGCCTGGTCCCGGGGACACGGTACTAACTATGGCTACACCTTC. As protein: CAWSRGHGTNYGYTF.

This clonotype was seen only a few times. The J gene is TRBJ2-5, the V gene TRBV6-1; TRBD2 matches 9 bases. J was trimmed by 4 bases and V by 1 base; bases with no gene match: 7. The CDR3 contains 16 residues. In germline, CDR1 is MNHNS, CDR2 SASEGT. Here the CDR3 DNA reads TGTGCCAGCAGTGAAGTACGGCCTAGCGGGACAGAGACCCAGTACTTC. Its translation is CASSEVRPSGTETQYF.

CDR3 coding DNA: TGTGCCACCAGCAGAGATATTAGCGGGAGGGACTACAATGAGCAGTTCTTC. Its protein product is CATSRDISGRDYNEQFF. J is TRBJ2-1 and V is TRBV15; 11 bases agree with TRBD2. After removal of 0 bases from V and 3 bases from J, the junction contained 4 bases not matched to a gene. Germline V gene data show CDR1 as LNHNV and CDR2 as YYDKDF (reference sequence). The CDR3 is 17 residues long.

This clonotype was counted ten times or more. This chain joins TRBV20-1 and TRBJ1-5, with a weak D call TRBD1 (5 bases). Trimming removed 3 bases from V and 0 bases from J, with 6 bases in between. This CDR3 region has 13 residues. CDR1 and CDR2 from the germline V gene are DFQATT and SNEGSKA (reference sequence). The CDR3 loop is CSASGGSNQPQHF. The DNA for the CDR3 is TGCAGTGCTAGCGGGGGTAGCAATCAGCCCCAGCATTTT.

The chain recombines TRBV19 with TRBJ2-1; either TRBD1 or TRBD2 may fit D (7 bases each). The CDR3 is made up of 16 amino acids. Germline values: CDR1 LNHDA, CDR2 SQIVND (reference sequence). Trimming pared 6 bases from V and 11 bases from J, leaving 26 bases between. The CDR3 is CASRTDRAGAGAQQFF. The CDR3, as DNA: TGTGCCAGTAGGACCGACAGGGCTGGGGCGGGGGCCCAGCAGTTCTTC.

The chain recombines TRBV7-3 with TRBJ2-2; 9 bases are shared with TRBD1. The CDR3 has 17 amino acids. CDR1 is SGHTA, CDR2 FQGTGA, per germline. Unmatched junction bases numbered 12, after V lost 3 bases and J lost 7 bases. This CDR3 is CASSFQFRDRVGGELFF. The CDR3 bases are TGTGCCAGCAGCTTCCAATTTCGGGACAGGGTCGGCGGGGAGCTGTTTTTT.

This chain links TRBV19 with TRBJ1-6, with 11 bases lining up with TRBD1. The CDR3 spans 13 residues. In germline, CDR1 is LNHDA, CDR2 SQIVND (reference sequence). The ends lost 10 bases at V and 11 bases at J; junction bases unmatched: 7. The CDR3 DNA reads as TGTGCCACTATGGACAGGGGGCTTCCACCCCTCCACTTT. Its protein product is CATMDRGLPPLHF.

As for this clonotype: Here the CDR3 omits its conserved ending phenylalanine or tryptophan, so a read error is the likely source. The chain joins TRBV2 to TRBJ2-5; D gene unclear. With 4 bases removed from V and 2 bases from J, the gap between germline ends came to 5 bases. Germline CDR1 reads SNHLY; CDR2 reads FYNNEI. The CDR3 is 12 amino acids. CDR3 region: CASSGGQETQYL. For the CDR3, the DNA is TGTGCCAGCAGTGGGGGACAAGAGACCCAGTACCTC.

There are a few counts of this clonotype. V and J are TRBV2 and TRBJ1-2; TRBD1 might be the D (5 bases). Trimming pared 4 bases from V and 8 bases from J, leaving 8 bases between. This CDR3 contains 11 residues. CDR1 SNHLY and CDR2 FYNNEI come from the germline V gene. The CDR3 DNA follows: TGTGCCAGCAGTGGGGGGAGCGGCTACACCTTC. It is translated as CASSGGSGYTF. Drawing the rest from reference TRBV2 and TRBJ1-2, the complete variable domain is EPEVTQTPSHQVTQMGQEVILRCVPISNHLYFYWYRQILGQKVEFLVSFYNNEISEKSEIFDDQFSVERPDGSNFTLKIRSTKLEDSAMYFCASSGGSGYTFGSGTRLTVV.

The rearrangement uses TRBV20-1 and TRBJ2-1; 10 nucleotides line up with TRBD2. CDR3 size: 13 residues. The V gene's germline CDR1 is DFQATT and CDR2 SNEGSKA (reference sequence). J gave up 10 bases and V 5 bases, and 8 bases lay outside the gene matches. CDR3 sequence: CSAVLTSGYEQFF. The CDR3 DNA is TGCAGTGCTGTATTGACTAGCGGGTACGAGCAGTTCTTC.

Comment on this clonotype: Being one base from a much bigger clone, this may be a read error. As the CDR3 is not closed by the conserved phenylalanine or tryptophan, this likely results from a read error. The chain is built from TRBV10-3 and TRBJ1-1, with a possible D match to TRBD1 (5 bases). Germline V gives CDR1 ENHRY, CDR2 SYGVKD. Trimming stripped 2 bases from V and 4 bases from J, with 14 bases between. CDR3 size: 15 residues. The CDR3 spells CAISEARERITEAFC. The CDR3 bases are TGTGCCATCAGTGAGGCCAGGGAACGGATCACTGAAGCTTTCTGT.

As for this clonotype: One junction end disagrees with the germline gene, perhaps due to a read error. The CDR3, as DNA: TGTGCCAGCAGTGAGGGGCGGTACCAAGAGACCCAGTACTTC. Protein product: CASSEGRYQETQYF. This rearrangement joins TRBV10-3 to TRBJ2-5, with D perhaps TRBD1 or TRBD2 (5 bases each). In germline, CDR1 is ENHRY, CDR2 SYGVKD. The CDR3 has 14 residues.

This clonotype was counted many times. The chain recombines TRBV29-1 with TRBJ2-7; 10 bases map to TRBD1. This CDR3 is built from 14 residues. Trimming cost V 6 bases and J 6 bases; bases outside gene matches: 11. Germline loops: CDR1 SQVTM, CDR2 ANQGSEA. CDR3 coding DNA: TGCAGCGTCGCTCCGGGACAGGGGCGTCCCGAGCAGTACTTC. As protein: CSVAPGQGRPEQYF.

This clonotype is deemed medium-sized (0.01 to 0.1%). The gene calls are TRBV19 and TRBJ2-7; weak D call: TRBD2 (5 bases). This CDR3 region has 13 residues. Between the trimmed V and J ends, which lost 5 bases and 2 bases, there was a span of 10 bases. The germline V gene encodes CDR1 LNHDA and CDR2 SQIVND (reference sequence). The CDR3 DNA is TGTGCCAGTAGTTCGGTGGGAGCCTACGAGCAGTACTTC. This encodes CASSSVGAYEQYF.

This clonotype was seen repeatedly, ten times or more. The CDR3, as DNA: TGTGCCAGCAGCTTCGACAGGGGGGACTACAATGAGCAGTTCTTC. It encodes CASSFDRGDYNEQFF. The chain recombines TRBV7-9 with TRBJ2-1, with 9 bases aligning to TRBD1. V trimming: 3 bases; J trimming: 3 bases; junction bases outside the gene matches: 3. The CDR3 spans 15 residues. Germline CDR1 reads SEHNR; CDR2 reads FQNEAQ (reference sequence).

The V gene is TRBV15, the J gene TRBJ1-4; no reliable D call. V lost 5 bases and J 5 bases, leaving 15 bases between the germline ends. The CDR3 has 15 residues. Germline CDR1 reads LNHNV; CDR2 reads YYDKDF (reference sequence). The CDR3 sequence is CATSQHRDLNEKLFF. The CDR3 coding sequence is TGTGCCACCAGCCAACACCGGGATCTAAATGAAAAACTGTTTTTT.